These T cell receptor beta chains were read from a single sample in a study of glioma-infiltrating T cells. Each CDR3 protein gets one entry after TCRdb re-called the multiplex PCR reads with MiXCR. The data contain approximately 100,000 distinct CDR3 sequences, about 25% of them singletons. Sequencing was done on a sample of glioma tissue, nonneoplastic brain tissue, or PBMCs (not recorded which). Receptors were obtained from a human donor with low-grade glioma or glioblastoma, undergoing nonglioma brain surgery, or in good health (not recorded which). Each CDR3 is given with its conserved first and last residue. The D gene is left open where the match is weak. Clone size is given for some rows only: seen once, a few or many times, or a class if the clone is expanded.

>TRBD2|TRBJ2-3|TRBV7-9|few
CASSLGTSPDTQYF
TGTGCCAGCAGCTTAGGGACTAGCCCAGATACGCAGTATTTT
>TRBD1|TRBJ1-1|TRBV6-1|NA
CARGSRQGAFF
TGTGCCAGAGGTTCGCGACAGGGTGCTTTCTTT
>NA|TRBJ1-2|TRBV7-9|many
CASSLEPTGYTF
TGTGCCAGCAGCTTAGAACCGACGGGCTACACCTTC
>TRBD1|TRBJ1-1|TRBV7-2|many
CASSLRDRAPNTEAFF
TGTGCCAGCAGCCTCCGGGACAGGGCTCCTAACACTGAAGCTTTCTTT
>NA|TRBJ1-1|TRBV11-2|few
CASRGRTGNTEAFF
TGTGCCAGCAGAGGTCGTACAGGGAACACTGAAGCTTTCTTT
>NA|TRBJ1-1|TRBV4-3|many
CASSQQTVNTEAFF
TGCGCCAGCAGCCAACAGACGGTGAACACTGAAGCTTTCTTT
>TRBD2|TRBJ2-1|TRBV28|many
CASSLPASGRRNEQFF
TGTGCCAGCAGTTTACCGGCTAGCGGGAGGCGCAATGAGCAGTTCTTC
>TRBD1|TRBJ2-3|TRBV6-1|many
CASSPRSIQGKPTDTQYF
TGTGCCAGCAGCCCCCGGAGCATACAGGGGAAACCCACAGATACGCAGTATTTT
>NA|TRBJ1-1|TRBV20-1|many
CSARDFVQDTLNTEAFF
TGCAGTGCTAGAGATTTTGTACAGGATACTCTGAACACTGAAGCTTTCTTT
>TRBD1|TRBJ1-5|TRBV6-2/TRBV6-3|many
CASSYSRTGVNQPQHF
TGTGCCAGCAGTTACAGTCGCACAGGGGTGAATCAGCCCCAGCATTTT
>TRBD2|TRBJ2-3|TRBV9|many
CASSLPGLAGSTDTQYF
TGTGCCAGCAGCCTGCCGGGACTAGCGGGGTCGACAGATACGCAGTATTTT
>NA|TRBJ2-7|TRBV7-2|many
CASSLARYDKGIHEQYF
TGTGCCAGCAGCTTAGCGCGGTACGATAAGGGAATTCACGAGCAGTACTTC
>NA|TRBJ2-5|TRBV12-3/TRBV12-4|few
CASSSYTVQETQYF
TGTGCCAGCAGTTCCTACACCGTTCAAGAGACCCAGTACTTC
>TRBD2|TRBJ2-1|TRBV19|many
CASSITPSGAYNEQFF
TGTGCCAGTAGTATTACCCCTAGCGGGGCCTACAATGAGCAGTTCTTC
>NA|TRBJ2-2|TRBV6-1|NA
CARKTVNSGELFF
TGTGCCCGCAAAACGGTTAACTCCGGGGAGCTGTTTTTT
>TRBD2|TRBJ2-7|TRBV4-1|few
CASSQEGPWSSGGRYSSYEQYF
TGCGCCAGCAGCCAAGAGGGCCCCTGGAGTAGCGGGGGGCGTTATAGTTCCTACGAGCAGTACTTC